The rows below give T cell receptor beta chains drawn from one sample of a study of tumor and adjacent non-tumor tissue in lung cancer. TCRdb passed the multiplex PCR reads through MiXCR, listing each CDR3 protein once. The table lists roughly 48,000 distinct CDR3 sequences, around 64% of them singletons. The sequenced sample was distant non-tumor lung tissue. These receptors were collected from an older woman with non-small cell lung cancer. Each CDR3 is given with its conserved first and last residue. The D gene is left open where the match is weak. Not all rows give a size; the values are once, few, many and, for expanded clones, a class.

V,size,D,J,CDR3,DNA
TRBV29-1,-,-,TRBJ2-1,CGVEDRLGGYNEQFF,TGCGGCGTTGAAGACCGACTAGGAGGGTACAATGAGCAGTTCTTC
TRBV6-1,many,TRBD2,TRBJ2-3,CASSEPGTTGTDTQYF,TGTGCCAGCAGTGAGCCCGGGACTACCGGCACAGATACGCAGTATTTT
TRBV11-2,many,TRBD2,TRBJ2-1,CASSRTSGNTYNEQFF,TGTGCCAGCAGCCGGACTAGCGGGAACACCTACAATGAGCAGTTCTTC
TRBV29-1,-,-,TRBJ2-7,CSVVQDEQYF,TGCAGCGTCGTACAGGACGAGCAGTATTTC
TRBV20-1,many,TRBD2,TRBJ2-1,CSARKREGYYNEQFF,TGCAGTGCTAGAAAACGGGAGGGTTACTACAATGAGCAGTTCTTC
TRBV11-2,few,-,TRBJ1-1,CASIEPGRPKTEAFF,TGTGCCAGCATCGAACCGGGACGGCCGAAGACTGAAGCTTTCTTT
TRBV12-3/TRBV12-4,-,-,TRBJ1-1,CASSFAGGGEAFF,TGTGCCAGCAGTTTTGCGGGGGGAGGTGAAGCTTTCTTT
TRBV28,-,TRBD2,TRBJ2-7,CDSSSGLAGSSSHEQYF,TGTGACAGCAGCTCTGGACTAGCGGGCAGTAGTTCCCACGAGCAGTACTTC
TRBV30,-,-,TRBJ1-2,CAWTVEIERGYTF,TGTGCCTGGACTGTAGAGATAGAACGTGGCTACACCTTC
TRBV6-6,few,-,TRBJ1-6,CANTTRGEGSPLHF,TGTGCCAACACCACACGGGGGGAAGGATCACCCCTCCACTTT
TRBV28,few,TRBD1,TRBJ1-2,CASSLPGTGYGYTF,TGTGCCAGCAGTTTGCCCGGGACAGGCTATGGCTACACCTTC
TRBV10-2,-,-,TRBJ2-2,CASQRLAEPSSGELFF,TGCGCTAGCCAGCGGTTAGCGGAGCCTTCGAGCGGGGAGCTGTTTTTT
TRBV12-3/TRBV12-4,-,-,TRBJ2-1,CASSPGDGSYEQFF,TGTGCCAGCAGTCCAGGGGACGGCTCCTACGAGCAGTTCTTC
TRBV20-1,-,TRBD2,TRBJ2-2,CSAATSGSISGELFF,TGCAGTGCTGCAACTAGCGGGAGTATTTCCGGGGAGCTGTTTTTT
TRBV30,-,-,TRBJ1-5,CAWGSQGNQPQHF,TGTGCCTGGGGTTCCCAGGGGAATCAGCCCCAGCATTTT
TRBV5-1,-,TRBD2,TRBJ2-3,CASNSSPAGGADMQYF,TGCGCCAGCAACTCATCCCCGGCGGGAGGGGCAGATATGCAGTATTTT
TRBV29-1,few,TRBD2,TRBJ2-1,CNVESLAGGEQFF,TGCAATGTTGAGAGCCTTGCGGGAGGTGAGCAGTTCTTC
TRBV11-1,-,TRBD2,TRBJ2-1,CANSLALADLDNEQFF,TGTGCCAACAGCTTAGCCCTAGCGGACCTGGACAATGAGCAGTTCTTC
TRBV11-1,-,-,TRBJ2-1,CTSSFPPWEYPYIEQSF,TGTACCAGCAGCTTTCCCCCGTGGGAGTACCCCTACATTGAGCAGTCCTTC
TRBV5-5,once,TRBD2,TRBJ2-7,CASRYTSASIYEQYF,TGTGCCAGCAGATATACTAGCGCGAGCATCTACGAGCAATACTTC
TRBV6-4,-,TRBD2,TRBJ2-1,CASSVSAGGPNEQFF,TGTGCCAGCAGTGTCTCGGCGGGAGGGCCTAATGAGCAGTTCTTC
TRBV7-8,-,-,TRBJ1-2,CASSLGSAAHGYTF,TGTGCCAGCAGCTTAGGTTCAGCTGCCCACGGCTACACCTTC